This TCR beta chain was found in a study of CD8+CD57+ T cells in acquired aplastic anemia. Study overall: DNA from sorted CD4+ and CD8+ cells averaged roughly 3.2 ug. Researchers reported that healthy donors averaged about 9.8 million reads for CD4+ cells. Whole-study results and caveats: Patients versus controls showed no significant CD8+ Simpson's diversity difference. Common to patients and controls were roughly 30 CD8+ CDR3 sequences.

CDR1 LNHNV and CDR2 YYDKDF come from the germline V gene (reference sequence). The CDR3 has 14 amino acids. Concerning this clonotype: Antigen: not known. One junction end disagrees with the germline gene, perhaps due to a read error.

Using genomic DNA as the template, TCR beta VDJ and CDR3 profiling was carried out. TCRdb reprocessed the reads via MiXCR and lists one record per CDR3 protein. In the table there are roughly 180,000 distinct CDR3 sequences, approximately 46% of which are singletons. The sequence derives from a human donor in good health. Input material: sorted CD4+, CD8+, or CD8+CD57+ T cells (not recorded which) from PBMCs. The V gene is TRBV15, the J gene TRBJ2-5; D may be TRBD1 or TRBD2 (6 bases each). The CDR3 spells CATSTRVTGAPVFF. In DNA form, the CDR3 reads TGTGCCACCAGCACCAGGGTCACGGGGGCCCCCGTCTTCTTC.